This TCR beta chain was sequenced for a study of beta chain features in type 1 diabetes. Based on CD45RO/CCR7/CD25/CD127/CD95/CD27, CD4+ regulatory, stem cell-like memory, naive and central memory cells were sorted. This clone was recorded a few times. Its cognate antigen is unknown. Expressed TCRB transcripts were sequenced after all isolated RNA was converted to cDNA. Method: immunoSEQ multiplex PCR; TCRdb's copy keeps in-frame clones and lacks some. The sample lists roughly 730,000 clones, 13% seen once, with less than 0.025% in the top ten. Per germline, CDR1 SNHLY and CDR2 FYNNEI. V shed 6 bases and J shed 10 bases, with 24 bases lying between them. CDR3 length: 15 residues. General study results and limits: Among patients with Type 1 diabetes, TCRB CDR3s were moderately but significantly shorter in every one of the four CD4+ subsets. Patients showed naive, central memory and Treg TCRB repertoires that appeared more similar than those of healthy donors. A pattern of fewer insertions and more deletions at VDJ junctions was seen in type 1 diabetes patients. In patients and controls equally, PCR might favor templates that are shorter.

Sequencing was performed on naive CD4+ T cells from blood. The chain has TRBV2 and TRBJ1-2; a weak D match, TRBD1 (5 bases). The TCR originated in a man aged 18 to 29 with type 1 diabetes. The CDR3: CASREGLGTFLNYTF. The CDR3 DNA sequence: TGTGCCAGCAGGGAGGGACTCGGGACCTTCTTGAACTACACCTTC.